These 7 T cell receptor beta chains came from one sample sequenced in a study of blood T cells in healthy people across ages. Primers used in a second PCR of roughly 6 to 11 cycles were a sample-barcoded 5' primer and a J-beta primer mix. Via MiXCR, TCRdb re-called the 5' RACE reads, giving one row per CDR3 protein. The data show over 1,500,000 distinct CDR3 sequences, approximately 40% seen once. Material for sequencing was blood. These receptors came from a human donor in good health.

This clonotype has just a few counts. The chain is built from TRBV6-8 and TRBJ2-6; either TRBD1 or TRBD2 may supply D (5 bases each). V lost 5 bases and J lost 2, with 19 bases in between. This CDR3 has 18 amino acids. Germline-derived CDR1 and CDR2 are MNHGY and SAAAGT. The CDR3 nucleotides are TGTGCCAGCAGTGACCCGGGACCGACAACTGCTGGGGCCAACGTCCTGACTTTC. Translation gives CASSDPGPTTAGANVLTF.

The CDR3 here is CASSLGGGRTYGYTF. CDR3 DNA sequence: TGTGCCAGCAGCTTAGGAGGGGGCAGGACCTATGGCTACACCTTC. This chain links TRBV7-2 with TRBJ1-2; TRBD1 matches 7 bases. J was trimmed by 4 bases and V by 1 base; bases with no gene match: 6. The CDR3 is 15 amino acids. The germline gives CDR1 SGHTA, CDR2 FQGNSA.

This clonotype has only a few counts. DNA of the CDR3: TGTGCCAGTTCGACCTACGAGCAGTACTTC. The encoded protein is CASSTYEQYF. This chain links TRBV12-3 or TRBV12-4 with TRBJ2-7; the D is unclear. CDR3 size: 10 residues. The V end was cut by 9 bases, the J end by 2 bases, with 5 bases between.

This clonotype has just a few counts. The V and J genes are TRBV29-1 and TRBJ1-2; D ambiguous. The CDR3 is 16 amino acids. The V gene lost 1 base and the J gene lost 4 bases, with 19 bases spanning the gap. CDR1 SQVTM and CDR2 ANQGSEA come from the germline V gene. The DNA of the CDR3 is TGCAGCGTTGAAGGTCCAGTCTTGGGGTCCTCCTATGGCTACACCTTC. The encoded protein is CSVEGPVLGSSYGYTF. Based on the CDR3 plus reference TRBV29-1 and TRBJ1-2, the full variable domain is SAVISQKPSRDICQRGTSLTIQCQVDSQVTMMFWYRQQPGQSLTLIATANQGSEATYESGFVIDKFPISRPNLTFSTLTVSNMSPEDSSIYLCSVEGPVLGSSYGYTFGSGTRLTVV.

This chain connects TRBV5-1 to TRBJ1-1, with a weak D call TRBD1 (5 bases). CDR1 SGHRS and CDR2 YFSETQ come from the germline V gene. V lost 1 base, J lost 6 bases, and 16 bases lay in between. The CDR3 sequence is 15 residues long. In DNA, the CDR3 is TGCGCCAGCAGCTTGTCTCGCGGGGCGAATGCTGAAGCTTTCTTT. It yields the protein CASSLSRGANAEAFF.

The chain couples TRBV5-5 to TRBJ2-5; unclear D gene. Trimming removed 2 bases at V and 3 bases at J, with 8 bases between. CDR3 length equals 13 residues. Germline V gene sequence: CDR1 SGHKS, CDR2 YYEKEE (reference sequence). CDR3 bases: TGTGCCAGCAGCTTCACGCTAGAAGAGACCCAGTACTTC. It yields the protein CASSFTLEETQYF.

This sequence joins TRBV2 and TRBJ2-3; D is possibly TRBD1 (5 bases). Looked up from germline, CDR1 is SNHLY and CDR2 is FYNNEI. The CDR3 has 15 residues. Trimming pared 3 bases from V and 5 bases from J, leaving 15 bases between. CDR3 sequence: CASSDTTRGRDTQYF. The DNA for the CDR3 is TGTGCCAGCAGTGATACGACAAGGGGCCGAGATACGCAGTATTTT.